This TCR beta chain originates from a study of blood T cell repertoires in COVID-19. At the level of the study: Researchers got acute and convalescent COVID-19 samples from the United States, Italy and Spain. Nucleic acid was either cDNA or gDNA, and it came from T cells, B-cell-depleted T cells, or PBMCs.

In the source study's methods: From reference gene primer amplification, estimates of nucleated cell counts were derived. TCRdb's copy holds only in-frame clones and misses some; the assay was immunoSEQ multiplex PCR. V, J and clone size were drawn from that table, and D and trimming were deduced from the DNA. The sample has 70,000 to 80,000 clones, around 76% seen once. Sequences were obtained from peripheral blood. This clonotype was sampled from a woman over 75 with acute or convalescent COVID-19.

The CDR3 loop reads CASSLRLAGGDNEQFF. CDR3 nucleotides: TGTGCCAGCAGCTTACGACTAGCGGGAGGGGACAATGAGCAGTTCTTC. The chain is built from TRBV7-6 and TRBJ2-1, with 14 bases fitting TRBD2. Looked up from germline, CDR1 is SGHVS and CDR2 is FNYEAQ. The CDR3 loop spans 16 amino acids. With V trimmed by 2 bases and J by 5 bases, 2 bases remained unmatched.